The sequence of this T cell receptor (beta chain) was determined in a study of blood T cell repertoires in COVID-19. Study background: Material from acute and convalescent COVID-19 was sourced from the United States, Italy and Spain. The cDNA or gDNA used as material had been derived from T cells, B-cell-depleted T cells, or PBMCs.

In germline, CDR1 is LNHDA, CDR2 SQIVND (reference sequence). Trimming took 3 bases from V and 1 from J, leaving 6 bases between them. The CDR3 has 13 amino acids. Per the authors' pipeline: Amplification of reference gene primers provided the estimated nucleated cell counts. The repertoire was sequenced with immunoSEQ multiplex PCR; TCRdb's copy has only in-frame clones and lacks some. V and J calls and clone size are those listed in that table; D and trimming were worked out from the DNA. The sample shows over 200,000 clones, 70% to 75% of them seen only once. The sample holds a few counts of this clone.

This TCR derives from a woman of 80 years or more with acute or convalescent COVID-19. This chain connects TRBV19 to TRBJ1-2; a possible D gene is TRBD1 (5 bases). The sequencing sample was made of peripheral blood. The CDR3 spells CASSMTVNYGYTF. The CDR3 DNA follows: TGTGCCAGTAGTATGACAGTTAACTATGGCTACACCTTC.